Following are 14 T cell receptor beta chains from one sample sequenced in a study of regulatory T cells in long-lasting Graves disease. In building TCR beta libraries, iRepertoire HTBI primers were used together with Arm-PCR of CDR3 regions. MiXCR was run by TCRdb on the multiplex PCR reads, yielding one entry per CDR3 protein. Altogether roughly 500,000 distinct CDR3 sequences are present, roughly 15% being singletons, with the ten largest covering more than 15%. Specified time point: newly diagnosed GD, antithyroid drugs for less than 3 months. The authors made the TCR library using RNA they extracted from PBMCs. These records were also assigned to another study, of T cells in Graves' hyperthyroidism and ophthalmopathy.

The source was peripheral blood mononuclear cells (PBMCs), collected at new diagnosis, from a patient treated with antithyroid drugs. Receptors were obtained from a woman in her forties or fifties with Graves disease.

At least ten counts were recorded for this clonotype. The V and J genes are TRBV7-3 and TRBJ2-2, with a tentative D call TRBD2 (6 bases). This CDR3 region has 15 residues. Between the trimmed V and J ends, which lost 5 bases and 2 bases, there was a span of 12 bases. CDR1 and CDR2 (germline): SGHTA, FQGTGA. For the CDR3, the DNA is TGTGCCAGCAGCGAGTCGGGACTCAACACCGGGGAGCTGTTTTTT. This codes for CASSESGLNTGELFF.

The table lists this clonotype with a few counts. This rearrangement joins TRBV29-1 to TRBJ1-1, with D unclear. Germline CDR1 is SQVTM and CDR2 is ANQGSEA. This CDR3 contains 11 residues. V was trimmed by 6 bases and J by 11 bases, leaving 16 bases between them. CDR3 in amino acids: CSVPGTLGAFF. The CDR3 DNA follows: TGCAGCGTCCCTGGCACGCTGGGGGCTTTCTTT.

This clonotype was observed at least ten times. CDR3 sequence: CASSPTGPNTGELFF. CDR3 sequence (DNA): TGTGCCAGCAGCCCTACGGGACCCAACACCGGGGAGCTGTTTTTT. This rearrangement joins TRBV27 to TRBJ2-2; either TRBD1 or TRBD2 may fit D (5 bases each). The CDR3 is 15 amino acids. V was pared by 6 bases and J by 2 bases, with 13 bases between. Germline assignment: CDR1 MNHEY and CDR2 SMNVEV (reference sequence).

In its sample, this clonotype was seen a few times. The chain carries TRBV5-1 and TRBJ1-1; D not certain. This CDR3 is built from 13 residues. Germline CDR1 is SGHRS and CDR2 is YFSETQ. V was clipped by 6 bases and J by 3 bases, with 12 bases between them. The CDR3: CASNPGTHTEAFF. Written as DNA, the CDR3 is TGCGCCAGCAACCCGGGCACCCACACTGAAGCTTTCTTT.

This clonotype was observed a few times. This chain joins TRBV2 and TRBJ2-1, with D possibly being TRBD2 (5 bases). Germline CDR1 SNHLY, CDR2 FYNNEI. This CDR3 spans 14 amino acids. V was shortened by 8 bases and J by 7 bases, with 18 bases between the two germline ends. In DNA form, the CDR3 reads TGTGCCAGCGTTTGGTGGGAGTCTAGGAATGAGCAGTTCTTC. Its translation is CASVWWESRNEQFF.

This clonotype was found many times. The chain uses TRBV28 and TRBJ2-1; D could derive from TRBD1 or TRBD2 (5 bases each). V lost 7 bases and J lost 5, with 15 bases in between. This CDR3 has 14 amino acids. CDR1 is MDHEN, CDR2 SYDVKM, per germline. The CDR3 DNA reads TGTGCCAGCACCCTCTCCGGGGCCCACAATGAGCAGTTCTTC. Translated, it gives CASTLSGAHNEQFF.

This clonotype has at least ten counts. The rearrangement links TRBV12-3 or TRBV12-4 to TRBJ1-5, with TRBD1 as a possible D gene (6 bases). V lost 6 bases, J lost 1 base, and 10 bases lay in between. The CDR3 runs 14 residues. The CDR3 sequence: CASSPQGSNQPQHF. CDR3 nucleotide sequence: TGTGCCAGCAGCCCTCAGGGGAGCAATCAGCCCCAGCATTTT.

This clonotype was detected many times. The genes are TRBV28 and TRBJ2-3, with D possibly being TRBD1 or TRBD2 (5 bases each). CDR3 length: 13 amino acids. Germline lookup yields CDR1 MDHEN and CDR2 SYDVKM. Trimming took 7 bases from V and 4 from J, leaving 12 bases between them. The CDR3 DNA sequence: TGTGCCAGCACACCTGAGGGGCCAGATACGCAGTATTTT. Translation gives CASTPEGPDTQYF.

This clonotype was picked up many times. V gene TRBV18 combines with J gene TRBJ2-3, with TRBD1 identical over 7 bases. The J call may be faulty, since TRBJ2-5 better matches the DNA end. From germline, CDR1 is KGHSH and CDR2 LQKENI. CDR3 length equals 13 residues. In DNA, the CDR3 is TGTGCCAGCTCAACAAGGGACAGACCGACCCAGTACTTC. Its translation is CASSTRDRPTQYF.

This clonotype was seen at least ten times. CDR3 sequence (DNA): TGTGCCAGCAGCTATGGCCCGGGCACAGATACGCAGTATTTT. Protein: CASSYGPGTDTQYF. The genes are TRBV7-9 and TRBJ2-3; D is unclear. Germline CDR1 SEHNR, CDR2 FQNEAQ (reference sequence). V was pared by 4 bases and J by 1 base, with 9 bases between. This CDR3 is 14 amino acids long.

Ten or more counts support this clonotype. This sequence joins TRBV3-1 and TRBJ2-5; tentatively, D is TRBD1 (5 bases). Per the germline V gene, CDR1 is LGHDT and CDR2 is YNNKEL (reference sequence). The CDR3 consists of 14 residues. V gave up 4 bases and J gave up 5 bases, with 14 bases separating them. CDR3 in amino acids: CASSPPGAKETQYF. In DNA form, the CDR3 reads TGTGCCAGCAGCCCGCCTGGGGCGAAGGAGACCCAGTACTTC.

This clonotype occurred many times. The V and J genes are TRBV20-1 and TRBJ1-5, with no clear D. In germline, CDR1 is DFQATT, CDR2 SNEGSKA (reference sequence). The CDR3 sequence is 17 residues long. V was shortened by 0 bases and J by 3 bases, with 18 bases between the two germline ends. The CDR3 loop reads CSAREAQTATSNQPQHF. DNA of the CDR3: TGCAGTGCTAGAGAGGCCCAGACTGCGACATCCAATCAGCCCCAGCATTTT.

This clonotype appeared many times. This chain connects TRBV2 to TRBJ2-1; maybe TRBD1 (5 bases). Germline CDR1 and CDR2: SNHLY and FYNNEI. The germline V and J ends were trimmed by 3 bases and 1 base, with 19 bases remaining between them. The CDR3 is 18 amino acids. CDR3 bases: TGTGCCAGCAGTGATCCCGGTTATCAGGGAAAATCCTACAATGAGCAGTTCTTC. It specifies CASSDPGYQGKSYNEQFF.

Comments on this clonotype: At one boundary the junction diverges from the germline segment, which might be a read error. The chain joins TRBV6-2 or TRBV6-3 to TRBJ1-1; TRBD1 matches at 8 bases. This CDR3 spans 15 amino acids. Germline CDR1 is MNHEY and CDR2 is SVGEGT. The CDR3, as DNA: TGTGCCAGCACTCGGACAGGGTTTGGGAACGCTGAAGCTTTCTTT. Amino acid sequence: CASTRTGFGNAEAFF.